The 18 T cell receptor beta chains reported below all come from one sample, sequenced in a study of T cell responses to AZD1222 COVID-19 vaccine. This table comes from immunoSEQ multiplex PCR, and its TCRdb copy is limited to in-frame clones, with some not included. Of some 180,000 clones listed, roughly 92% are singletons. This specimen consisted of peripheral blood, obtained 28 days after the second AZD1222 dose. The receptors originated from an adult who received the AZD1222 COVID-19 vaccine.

This chain's CDR3 is CASSLNSGSGTQYF. The CDR3 DNA follows: TGTGCCAGCAGCCTCAACAGCGGGAGTGGTACGCAGTATTTT. This sequence joins TRBV11-3 and TRBJ2-3; 8 bases agree with TRBD2. This CDR3 is built from 14 residues. The junction had 9 bases not matched to a gene; V was cut back by 5 bases and J by 8 bases. Germline loops: CDR1 SGHNT, CDR2 YENEEA.

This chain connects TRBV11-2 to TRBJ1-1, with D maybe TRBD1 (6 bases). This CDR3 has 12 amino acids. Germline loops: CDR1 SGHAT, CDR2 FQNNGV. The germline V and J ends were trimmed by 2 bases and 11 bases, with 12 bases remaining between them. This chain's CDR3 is CASSLNLGGAFF. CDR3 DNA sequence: TGTGCCAGCAGCTTAAATCTAGGGGGGGCTTTCTTT.

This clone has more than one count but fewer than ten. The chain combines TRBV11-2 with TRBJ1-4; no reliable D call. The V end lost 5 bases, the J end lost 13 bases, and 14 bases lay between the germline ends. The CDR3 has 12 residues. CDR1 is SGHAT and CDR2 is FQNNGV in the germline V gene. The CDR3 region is CASSQDPFTLFF. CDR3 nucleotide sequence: TGTGCCAGCAGCCAAGATCCCTTTACACTGTTTTTT. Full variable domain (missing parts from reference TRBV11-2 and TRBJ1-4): EAGVAQSPRYKIIEKRQSVAFWCNPISGHATLYWYQQILGQGPKLLIQFQNNGVVDDSQLPKDRFSAERLKGVDSTLKIQPAKLEDSAVYLCASSQDPFTLFFGSGTQLSVL.

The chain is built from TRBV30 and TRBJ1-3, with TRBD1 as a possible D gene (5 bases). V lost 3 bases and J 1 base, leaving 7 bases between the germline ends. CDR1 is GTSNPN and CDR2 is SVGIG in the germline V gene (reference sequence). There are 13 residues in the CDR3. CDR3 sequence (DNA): TGTGCCTGGAGCCCAGGGTCTGGAAACACCATATATTTT. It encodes CAWSPGSGNTIYF.

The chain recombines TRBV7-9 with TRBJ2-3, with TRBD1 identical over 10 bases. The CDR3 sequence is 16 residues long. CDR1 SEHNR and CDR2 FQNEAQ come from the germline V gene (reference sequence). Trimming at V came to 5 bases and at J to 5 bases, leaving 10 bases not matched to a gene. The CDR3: CASSPGDRGHGDTQYF. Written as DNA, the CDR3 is TGTGCCAGCAGCCCCGGCGACAGGGGGCATGGAGATACGCAGTATTTT.

The CDR3 nucleotides are TGTGCCAGCAGCTTGGAGAACCGGGCAACTAATGAAAAACTGTTTTTT. This codes for CASSLENRATNEKLFF. The V and J genes are TRBV6-2 or TRBV6-3 and TRBJ1-4, with D uncertain. Trimming took off 6 bases at V and 0 bases at J, with 14 bases between the two ends. CDR1 MNHEY and CDR2 SVGEGT come from the germline V gene. This CDR3 region has 16 residues.

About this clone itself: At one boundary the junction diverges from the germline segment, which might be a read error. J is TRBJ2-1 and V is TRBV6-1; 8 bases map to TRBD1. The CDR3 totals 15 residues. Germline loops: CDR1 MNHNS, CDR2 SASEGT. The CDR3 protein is CASREDRGPYNEQFF. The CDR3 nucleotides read TGTGCCAGCAGGGAAGACAGGGGCCCCTACAATGAGCAGTTCTTC.

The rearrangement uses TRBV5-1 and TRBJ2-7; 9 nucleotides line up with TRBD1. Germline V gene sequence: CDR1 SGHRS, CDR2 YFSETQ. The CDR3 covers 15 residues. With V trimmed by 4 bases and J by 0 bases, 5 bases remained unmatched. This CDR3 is CASSPGQGGSYEQYF. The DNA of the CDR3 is TGCGCCAGCAGCCCGGGACAGGGAGGCTCCTACGAGCAGTACTTC.

The CDR3 sequence: CASSYSPRDFSRNEQFF. The DNA for the CDR3 is TGTGCCAGCAGTTACTCCCCCAGGGACTTTAGTAGAAATGAGCAGTTCTTC. The V call is TRBV6-2 or TRBV6-3, the J call TRBJ2-1; D might be TRBD2 (6 bases). The germline gives CDR1 MNHEY, CDR2 SVGEGT. The CDR3 length is 17 residues. The V end lost 0 bases, the J end lost 7 bases, and 19 bases lay between the germline ends.

The CDR3 DNA reads as TGTGCCAGCAGCTTAGAATCAGGGTGGAGTGAAGCTTTCTTT. This gives the protein CASSLESGWSEAFF. The rearrangement links TRBV11-2 to TRBJ1-1; tentative D call: TRBD1 (5 bases). This CDR3 has 14 amino acids. Germline loops: CDR1 SGHAT, CDR2 FQNNGV. The V end lost 0 bases, the J end lost 7 bases, and 12 bases lay between the germline ends.

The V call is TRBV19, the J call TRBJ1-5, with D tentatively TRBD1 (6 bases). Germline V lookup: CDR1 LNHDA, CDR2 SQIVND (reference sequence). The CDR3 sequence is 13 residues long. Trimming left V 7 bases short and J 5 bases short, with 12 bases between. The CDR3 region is CASKGGRDQPQHF. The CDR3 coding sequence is TGTGCCAGTAAGGGGGGCCGGGATCAGCCCCAGCATTTT.

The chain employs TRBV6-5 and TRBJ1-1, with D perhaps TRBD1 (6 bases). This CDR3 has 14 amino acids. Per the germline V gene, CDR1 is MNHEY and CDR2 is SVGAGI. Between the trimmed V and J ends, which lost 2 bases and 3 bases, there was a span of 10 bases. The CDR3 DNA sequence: TGTGCCAGCAGTTACGGGGGCAGTTACACTGAAGCTTTCTTT. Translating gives CASSYGGSYTEAFF.

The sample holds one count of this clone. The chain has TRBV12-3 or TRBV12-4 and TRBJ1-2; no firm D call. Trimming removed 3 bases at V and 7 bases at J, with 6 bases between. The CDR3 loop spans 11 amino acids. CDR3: CASSFGGGYTF. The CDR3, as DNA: TGTGCCAGCAGTTTTGGAGGTGGCTACACCTTC.

CDR3 amino acids: CASGLWDSINQPQHF. The CDR3 DNA sequence: TGTGCTAGTGGTTTGTGGGACAGTATCAATCAGCCCCAGCATTTT. The chain has TRBV12-5 and TRBJ1-5; 7 nucleotides agree with TRBD1. Germline V lookup: CDR1 LGHNT, CDR2 FRNRAP. The CDR3 has 15 residues. V lost 2 bases and J lost 3; bases outside the gene matches: 4.

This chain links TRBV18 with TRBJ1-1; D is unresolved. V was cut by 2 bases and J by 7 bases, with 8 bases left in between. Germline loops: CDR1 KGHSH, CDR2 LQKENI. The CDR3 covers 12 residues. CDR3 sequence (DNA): TGTGCCAGCTCACCAGGGATGGGTGAAGCTTTCTTT. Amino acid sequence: CASSPGMGEAFF.

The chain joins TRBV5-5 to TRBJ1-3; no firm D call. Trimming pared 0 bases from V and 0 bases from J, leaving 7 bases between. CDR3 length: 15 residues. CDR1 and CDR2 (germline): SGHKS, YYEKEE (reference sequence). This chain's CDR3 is CASSLGVSSGNTIYF. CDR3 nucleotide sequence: TGTGCCAGCAGCTTGGGGGTGAGCTCTGGAAACACCATATATTTT.

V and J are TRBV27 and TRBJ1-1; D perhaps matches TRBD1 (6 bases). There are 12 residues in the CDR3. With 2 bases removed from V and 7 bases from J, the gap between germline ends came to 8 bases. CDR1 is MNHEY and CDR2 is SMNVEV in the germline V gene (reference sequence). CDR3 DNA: TGTGCCAGCAGTTTACGGGGACATGAAGCTTTCTTT. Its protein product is CASSLRGHEAFF.

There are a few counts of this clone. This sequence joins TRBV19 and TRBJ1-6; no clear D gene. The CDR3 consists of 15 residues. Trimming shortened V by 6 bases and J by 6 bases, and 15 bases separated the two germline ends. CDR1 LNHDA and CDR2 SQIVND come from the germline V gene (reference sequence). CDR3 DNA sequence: TGTGCCAGTAGCAACTCCCGGGCAGTTAATTCACCCCTCCACTTT. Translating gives CASSNSRAVNSPLHF.